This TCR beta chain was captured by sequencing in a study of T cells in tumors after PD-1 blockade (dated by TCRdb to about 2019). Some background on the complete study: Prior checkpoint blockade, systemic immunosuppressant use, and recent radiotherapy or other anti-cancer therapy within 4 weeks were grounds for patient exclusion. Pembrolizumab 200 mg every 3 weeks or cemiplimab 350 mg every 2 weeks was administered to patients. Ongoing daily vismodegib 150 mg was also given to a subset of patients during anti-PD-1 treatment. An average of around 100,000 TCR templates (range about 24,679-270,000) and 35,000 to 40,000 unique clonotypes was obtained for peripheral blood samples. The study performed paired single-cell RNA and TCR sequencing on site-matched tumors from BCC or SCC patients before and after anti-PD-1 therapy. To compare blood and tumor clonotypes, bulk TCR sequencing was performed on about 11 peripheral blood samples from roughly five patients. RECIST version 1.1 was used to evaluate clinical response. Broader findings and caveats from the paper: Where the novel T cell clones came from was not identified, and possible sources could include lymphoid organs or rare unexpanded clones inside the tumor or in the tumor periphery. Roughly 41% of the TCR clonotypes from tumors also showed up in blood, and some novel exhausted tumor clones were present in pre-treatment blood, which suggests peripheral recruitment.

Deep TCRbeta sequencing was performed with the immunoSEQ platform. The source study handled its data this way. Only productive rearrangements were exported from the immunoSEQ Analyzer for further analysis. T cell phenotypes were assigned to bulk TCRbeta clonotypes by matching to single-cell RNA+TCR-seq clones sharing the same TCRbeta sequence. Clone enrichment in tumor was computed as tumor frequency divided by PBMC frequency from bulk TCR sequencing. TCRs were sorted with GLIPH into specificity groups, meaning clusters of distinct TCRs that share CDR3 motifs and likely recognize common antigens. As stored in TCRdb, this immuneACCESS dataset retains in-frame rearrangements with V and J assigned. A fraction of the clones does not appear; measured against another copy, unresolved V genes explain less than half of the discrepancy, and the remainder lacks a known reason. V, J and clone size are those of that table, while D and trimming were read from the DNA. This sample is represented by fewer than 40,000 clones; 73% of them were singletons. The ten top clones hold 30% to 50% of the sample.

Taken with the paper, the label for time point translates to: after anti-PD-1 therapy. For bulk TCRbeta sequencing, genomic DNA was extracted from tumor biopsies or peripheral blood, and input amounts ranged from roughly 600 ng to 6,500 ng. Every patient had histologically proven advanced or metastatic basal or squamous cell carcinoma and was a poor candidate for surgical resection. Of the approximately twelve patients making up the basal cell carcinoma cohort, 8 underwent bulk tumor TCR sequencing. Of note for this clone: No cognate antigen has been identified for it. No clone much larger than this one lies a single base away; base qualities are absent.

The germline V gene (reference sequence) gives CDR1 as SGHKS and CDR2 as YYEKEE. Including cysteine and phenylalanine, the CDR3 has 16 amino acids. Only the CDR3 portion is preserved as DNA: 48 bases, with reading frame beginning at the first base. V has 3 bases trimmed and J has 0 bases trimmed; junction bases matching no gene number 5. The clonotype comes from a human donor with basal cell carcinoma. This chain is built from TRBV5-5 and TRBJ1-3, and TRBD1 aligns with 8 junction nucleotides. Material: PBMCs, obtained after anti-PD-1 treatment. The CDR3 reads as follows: CASSSRTGSSGNTIYF. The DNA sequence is TGTGCCAGCAGCTCCCGGACAGGGAGCTCTGGAAACACCATATATTTT.